Reported below is one TCR beta chain. This clone came up once. The antigen this receptor binds is unknown. Nothing much larger sits one base from this clone, and base qualities are not available. Taken from cysteine to phenylalanine, the CDR3 has 15 residues. Only the CDR3 part of the read is kept: 45 bases, read in frame from the first base. According to the germline V gene (reference sequence), CDR1 reads LNHDA and CDR2 reads SQIVND. The data are from a study of cytomegalovirus exposure and HLA in healthy donors (dated by TCRdb to about 2017). Broadly, across the study: According to an earlier analysis of a few hundred of the donors, roughly 180 million T cells yielded over 100 million unique TCR beta sequences and less than 300 Gb of sequence data. An earlier analysis of several hundred of the donors used high-throughput TCR beta sequencing to judge whether each TCR beta V gene segment behaved as functional or pseudogenic. Both class I and class II loci were covered by HLA typing, at four-digit resolution. Donor age, sex, ethnicity and CMV serostatus were compiled alongside the repertoire data. A later genetic analysis used genome-wide SNP genotypes for about 55% of the 666 donors, treating that subset as a discovery cohort. The later analysis used no new phenotypic data to find candidate immune exposures, relying instead on TCR beta sequences and their occurrence across donors. A later analysis re-analyzed previously published TCR beta repertoires from 650 to 800 donors and added high-resolution HLA genotyping to study TCR occurrence patterns. Across some 400 genotyped donors of the cohort, an average of roughly 250,000 unique TCR beta nucleotide sequences per donor were sequenced, and about a sixth of those sequences were non-productive. Typing coverage differed by locus: A, B, C, DRB1 and DQB1 were typed in about 620-630 donors, DQA1 in 500 to 550, DPA1 in roughly 590, and DPB1 in 450 to 490. Roughly five DR-DQ haplotypes were handled as single units for association and clustering because linkage in the cohort was strong. To predict cytomegalovirus infection status, the study brought together high-throughput TCR immunosequencing, statistical association of individual TCRs with disease status, and machine learning. In addition to the first cohort of 666 subjects, a separate validation cohort of 130 or so different subjects was used. The aim of the study was to test whether cataloging public T cell receptors could identify signatures of past pathogen exposure. All discovery cohort repertoires had been generated on a single sequencing platform. Of the roughly 400 genotyped donors, roughly 85% fell in the genetic ancestry cluster associated with self-reported Caucasian donors. The study profiled the T cell repertoires of 500 to 800 subjects by immunosequencing and related them to cytomegalovirus serostatus. Roughly 300 gigabases of sequencing data and approximately 92 million unique TCR sequences made up an early release that covered approximately 650 HLA-typed donors. On the study overall, not on this receptor specifically: Compared with equally common non-associated chains, HLA-associated TCR beta chains in a later analysis were more clonally expanded and had lower generation probabilities. Correlated functional status among segregating V segments might reflect linkage disequilibrium, but an unknown experimental factor could not be ruled out. In an earlier analysis of approximately 600 of the donors, most TCR beta V segments were observed in productive rearrangements about 90% or about 30% of the time, broadly matching IMGT annotations. For the cohort, immune exposure information was limited to CMV serostatus. Compared with the roughly 670-donor mean, donors in an Asian-associated ancestry cluster had fewer N-insertions in productive TCRs, according to a later genetic analysis. Most TCR sequences were observed very rarely across donors, whereas some public TCRs were present in many individuals. A few of the identified cytomegalovirus-associated TCR beta chains were confirmed in vitro to be specific for cytomegalovirus antigens. In a later analysis, around 15,000 TCR beta sequences were associated with specific HLA alleles at a false discovery rate of 0.05. A further reported finding was that TCR beta sequences accurately predicted the HLA-A and HLA-B alleles for most subjects in the first cohort. The presence/absence analyses assumed that sequencing depth was roughly uniform across donors, and that assumption may not be true. A later analysis found that most CMV-associated TCR beta chains appeared HLA-restricted, with HLA associations seemingly driven largely by CMV exposure. The classifier was reported to diagnose cytomegalovirus status with high specificity and sensitivity in both the original cohort and the validation cohort. Because HLA typing was unavailable for some donors at each locus, only the typed subset was used in association tests. The study gave a list of over 150 TCR beta chains associated with cytomegalovirus. In a later analysis, several top co-occurrence clusters were reported to appear linked to parvovirus B19, influenza, CMV and Epstein-Barr virus. A later analysis found that TCR association rates varied across HLA loci, with DRB1 alleles showing the most associated TCRs and HLA-C alleles the fewest. V-gene and J-gene trimming of TCR beta chains was associated with a missense DCLRE1C variant in a later genetic analysis, and the association was replicated in an independent cohort. The cohort was sequenced for TCR beta chains only, and without alpha or paired-chain data the features that could be detected were limited. When HLA alleles, especially DR and DQ, strongly co-occurred, attributing TCR associations to individual alleles was difficult. According to the authors, the approach could potentially be generalized to other disease states and immunological phenotypes. Because counts were too low, about 15 rarely observed V segments, including chromosome 9 orphons, were left out of the earlier analysis of some 640 of the donors. Some IMGT-functional V segments, including TRBV6-2 and TRBV6-3, could not be told apart with the 87-base-pair reads, so those segments were excluded. A group of highly shared sequence variants was considered likely to be a technical artifact of the sequencing pipeline.

The cohort was made up of 650 to 700 healthy bone marrow donors. At the time of sampling, every cohort member was nominally healthy, though immune exposures that went unrecorded were likely present. The donor tested CMV seronegative, placing the donor among the 352 seronegative members of the cohort. Each donor provided a peripheral blood sample, and peripheral blood mononuclear cells were used for TCR beta sequencing. The Qiagen DNeasy Blood Extraction Kit was used to extract genomic DNA from the blood cell samples. Receptor libraries were prepared by the immunoSEQ multiplex PCR assay. A mixture of 60 forward primers for TCR Vbeta segments and 13 reverse primers for TCR Jbeta segments was used in the multiplex PCR. Amplification of the CDR3 region of rearranged TCR beta genes was performed with a multiplex PCR assay on genomic DNA. The Illumina HiSeq System was used to sequence the amplified TCR beta libraries as 87-base-pair reads. Per the original workflow: Across the 670 or so repertoires, a later analysis counted 78 million or so unique TCR beta chains, roughly 11 million of which were shared by at least two donors. Raw reads were error-corrected and collapsed into unique sequences by a nearest-neighbor algorithm in which closely related sequences were merged to remove PCR and sequencing errors. CDR3 sequences were aligned to IMGT reference sequences to assign V, D and J gene segments. For a sequence to be retained, at least a six-nucleotide match to both a V gene segment and a J gene segment was required. Rearrangements were classified as productive when the CDR3 lacked stop codons and remained in frame with V and J, and all other rearrangements were classified as non-productive. Following IMGT convention, CDR3 was defined as the stretch from the second conserved V-encoded cysteine up to the conserved J-encoded phenylalanine. The earlier analysis of around 640 of the donors excluded sequences that lacked an unambiguous match to a single V gene segment. In an earlier analysis of about 590 of the donors, a V segment was called functional when productive rearrangements were above 56.7%, and segregating when the standard deviation between donors exceeded 5%. A statistical classification framework was built for diagnosing cytomegalovirus status from the catalog of TCR beta chain sequences. In a later analysis, TCR nucleotide sequences were compared against IMGT/GENE-DB human TR gene sequences so that V and J genes could be assigned. In a later analysis, CDR3 sequences and most-parsimonious VDJ recombination scenarios were assigned using the TCRdist pipeline. In a later analysis, every TCR beta chain was defined by the combination of its CDR3 amino acid sequence and its V-gene family, and reads without a unique V-gene family were dropped. To address suspected cross-contamination and a sequencing artifact, a later analysis removed 592 highly shared, low-generation-probability nucleotide sequences. For each public chain, a later analysis derived a clonal expansion index from normalized ranks of inferred template counts within each repertoire. In a later analysis, generation probabilities were computed using a VDJ recombination model fitted to out-of-frame rearrangements, and the results were checked against IGoR. In a later analysis, hypergeometric tests were used to score TCR-TCR, TCR-HLA and TCR-CMV co-occurrence, with a repertoire-size bias correction applied to TCR pairs. False discovery rates were estimated in a later analysis by permuting HLA or CMV assignments 20 times. In a later analysis, co-occurring TCRs were grouped with DBSCAN, and TCRdist sequence similarity was added when clustering was performed within HLA-allele-positive subsets. For co-occurrence clustering, repertoires with fewer than 30,000 or more than 120,000 public chains were excluded, along with several repertoires with anomalous nucleotide sharing. TCRdb re-hosts the immuneACCESS table, in-frame sequences only. Its copies lack some clones; in the studies checked, an unresolved V gene accounts for under half of them, and the cause for the rest is not known. V and J calls and clone size come straight from that table; D and trimming were deduced from the DNA. The sample yields about 140,000 clones; 70% were counted once. Jointly, the top ten make up 1.5% to 2% of the sample.

The sequence derives from a woman under 40 in good health and CMV-seronegative. The sequencing input was PBMCs. The V and J segments used are TRBV19 and TRBJ2-5, with 12 bases in between that match TRBD2. The better agreement between TRBJ2-7 and the DNA end casts doubt on the J call. The CDR3 protein is CASSLHTSGRSEQYF. The sequenced DNA is TGTGCCAGTAGTTTGCATACTAGCGGGAGGTCCGAGCAGTACTTC.